This T cell receptor (beta chain) was identified during a study of cytomegalovirus exposure and HLA in healthy donors. CDR1 is MDHEN, CDR2 SYDVKM, per germline. This CDR3 is built from 16 residues. V was cut by 5 bases and J by 5 bases, with 19 bases left in between. Only in-frame clones appear in the TCRdb table, and some are missing; sequencing was by immunoSEQ multiplex PCR. Of approximately 120,000 clones listed, nearly 90% are singletons. The donors were part of the validation cohort, which consisted of more than 90 subjects and was separate from the first cohort of about 670 subjects. The gene calls are TRBV28 and TRBJ1-3; D may be TRBD1 (6 bases). The sequence derives from a woman aged 18-29 years in good health and CMV-seronegative. Sequencing was performed on PBMCs. The CDR3 nucleotides are TGTGCCAGCAGTCCGCCCCCGCGGGGGCCGAGAAACACCATATATTTT. Its translation: CASSPPPRGPRNTIYF.